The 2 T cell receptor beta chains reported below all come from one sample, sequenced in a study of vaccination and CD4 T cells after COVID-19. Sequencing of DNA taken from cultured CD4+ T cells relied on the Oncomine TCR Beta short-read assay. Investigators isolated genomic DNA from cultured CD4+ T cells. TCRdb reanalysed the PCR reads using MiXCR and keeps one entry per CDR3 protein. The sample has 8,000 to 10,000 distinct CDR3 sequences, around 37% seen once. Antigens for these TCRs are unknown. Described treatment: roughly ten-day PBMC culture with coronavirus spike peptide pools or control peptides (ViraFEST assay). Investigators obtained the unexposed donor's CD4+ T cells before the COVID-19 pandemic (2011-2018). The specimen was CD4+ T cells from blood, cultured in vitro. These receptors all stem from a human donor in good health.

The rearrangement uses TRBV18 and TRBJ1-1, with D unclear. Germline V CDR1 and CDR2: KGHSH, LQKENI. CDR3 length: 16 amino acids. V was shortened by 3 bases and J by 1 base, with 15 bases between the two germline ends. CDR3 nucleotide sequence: TGTGCCAGCTCACCTATCGAGGCTGCTGGGAACACTGAAGCTTTCTTT. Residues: CASSPIEAAGNTEAFF.

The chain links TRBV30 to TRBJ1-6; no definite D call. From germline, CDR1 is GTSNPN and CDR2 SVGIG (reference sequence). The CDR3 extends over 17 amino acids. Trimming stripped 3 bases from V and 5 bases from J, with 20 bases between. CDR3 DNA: TGTGCCTGGAGGTTACCTCAGACGGGCGCAGATAATTCACCCCTCCACTTT. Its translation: CAWRLPQTGADNSPLHF.